The clone carrying this T cell receptor beta chain was seen just once. Method: immunoSEQ multiplex PCR; TCRdb's copy keeps in-frame clones and lacks some. The data show about 480,000 clones, approximately 87% seen once. This record comes from a study of blood T cell repertoires in COVID-19. Study-wide background: The cDNA or gDNA used as material had been derived from T cells, B-cell-depleted T cells, or PBMCs.

The study drew participants aged roughly 18 to 89 years from 20 to 30 US areas. Sequencing used PBMCs or T cells enriched from blood (not recorded which). The receptor's source is a woman between 40 and 50 years old who had recovered from COVID-19.

This CDR3 is CASSLGTDMVETQYF. The CDR3 DNA follows: TGTGCCAGCAGCTTAGGGACAGATATGGTTGAGACCCAGTACTTC. This chain uses TRBV7-9 with TRBJ2-5, with D possibly being TRBD1 (6 bases). Trimming left V 1 base short and J 5 bases short, with 14 bases between. Germline loops: CDR1 SEHNR, CDR2 FQNEAQ (reference sequence). CDR3 length: 15 residues.